This TCR beta chain was sequenced in a study of blood T cell repertoires in COVID-19. The CDR3 consists of 16 residues. V shed 2 bases and J shed 5 bases, with 16 bases lying between them. Germline CDR1 is LNHDA and CDR2 is SQIVND (reference sequence). Produced via immunoSEQ multiplex PCR; TCRdb's table is partial and in-frame only. This sample has approximately 500,000 clones; 85% to 90% occur once, and the top ten carry roughly 8%. This clonotype was obtained from a woman between 50 and 59 years old with COVID-19, enrolled during active disease. The chain joins TRBV19 to TRBJ2-1; TRBD1 is a possible D gene (6 bases). Sample: peripheral blood. The CDR3 DNA follows: TGTGCCAGTAGTATACAGGGGTACGAGGGCCACAATGAGCAGTTCTTC. Translation gives CASSIQGYEGHNEQFF.